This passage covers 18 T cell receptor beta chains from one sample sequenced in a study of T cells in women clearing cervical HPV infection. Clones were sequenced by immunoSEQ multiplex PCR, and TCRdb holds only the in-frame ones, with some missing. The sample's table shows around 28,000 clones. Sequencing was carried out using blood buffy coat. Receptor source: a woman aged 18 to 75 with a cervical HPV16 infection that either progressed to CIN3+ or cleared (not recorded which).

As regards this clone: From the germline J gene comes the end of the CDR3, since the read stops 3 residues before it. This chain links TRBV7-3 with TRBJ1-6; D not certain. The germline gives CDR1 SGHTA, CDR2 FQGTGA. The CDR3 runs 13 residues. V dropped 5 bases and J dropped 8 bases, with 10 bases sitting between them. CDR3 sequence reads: CASSRDRDSPLHF. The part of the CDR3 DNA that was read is TGTGCCAGCAGCCGTGACCGGGATTCACCC.

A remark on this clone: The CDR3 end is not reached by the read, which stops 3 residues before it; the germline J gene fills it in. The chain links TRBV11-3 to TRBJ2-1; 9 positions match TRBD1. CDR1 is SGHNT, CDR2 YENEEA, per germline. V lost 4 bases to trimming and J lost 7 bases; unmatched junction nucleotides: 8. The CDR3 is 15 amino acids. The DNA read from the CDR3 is TGTGCCAGCAGCTCTCAGGGCGACAGGGGGAATGAG. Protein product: CASSSQGDRGNE. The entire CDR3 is CASSSQGDRGNEQFF.

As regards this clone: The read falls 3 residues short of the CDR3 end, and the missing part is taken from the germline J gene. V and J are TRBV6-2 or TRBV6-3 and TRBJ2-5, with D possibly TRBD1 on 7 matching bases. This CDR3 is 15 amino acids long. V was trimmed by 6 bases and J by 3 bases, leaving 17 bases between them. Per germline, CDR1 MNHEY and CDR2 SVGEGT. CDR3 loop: CASSRRGRGEETQYF. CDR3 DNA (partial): TGTGCCAGCAGCCGCCGCGGCAGGGGGGAAGAGACC.

CDR3 loop: CASSFTVVQETQYF. The covered CDR3 bases are TGTGCCAGCAGCTTTACAGTAGTCCAAGAGACC. The J gene is TRBJ2-5, the V gene TRBV11-2; D gene uncertain. The read comes to an end 3 residues before the CDR3 does, leaving the germline J gene to fill in the end. This CDR3 is built from 14 residues. Germline V gene sequence: CDR1 SGHAT, CDR2 FQNNGV. V dropped 3 bases and J dropped 1 base, with 9 bases sitting between them.

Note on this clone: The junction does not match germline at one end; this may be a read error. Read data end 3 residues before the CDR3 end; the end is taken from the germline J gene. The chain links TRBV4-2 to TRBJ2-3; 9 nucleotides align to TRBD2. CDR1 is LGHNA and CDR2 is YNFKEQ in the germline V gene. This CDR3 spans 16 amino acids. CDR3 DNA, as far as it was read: TGCGCCAGCAGCCAAGGGACGGGACTAGCAACAGATACG. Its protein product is CASSQGTGLATDT. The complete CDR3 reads CASSQGTGLATDTQYF.

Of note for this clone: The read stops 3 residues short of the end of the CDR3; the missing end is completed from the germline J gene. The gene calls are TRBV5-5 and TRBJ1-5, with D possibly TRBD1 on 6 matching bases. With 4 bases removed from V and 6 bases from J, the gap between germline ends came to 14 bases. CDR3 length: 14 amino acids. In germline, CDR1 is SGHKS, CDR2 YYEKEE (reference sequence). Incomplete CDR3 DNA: TGTGCCAGCAGCCCGATTACAGGGCCTCAGCCC. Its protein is CASSPITGPQP. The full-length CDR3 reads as CASSPITGPQPQHF.

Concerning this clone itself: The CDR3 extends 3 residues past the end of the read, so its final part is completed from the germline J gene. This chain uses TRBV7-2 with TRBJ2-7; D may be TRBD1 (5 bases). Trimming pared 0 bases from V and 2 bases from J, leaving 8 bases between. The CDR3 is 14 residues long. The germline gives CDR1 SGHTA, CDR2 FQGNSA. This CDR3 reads CASSLADRTYEQYF. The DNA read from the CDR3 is TGTGCCAGCAGCTTAGCCGACAGAACCTACGAG. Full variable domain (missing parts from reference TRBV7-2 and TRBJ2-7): GAGVSQSPSNKVTEKGKDVELRCDPISGHTALYWYRQSLGQGLEFLIYFQGNSAPDKSGLPSDRFSAERTGGSVSTLTIQRTQQEDSAVYLCASSLADRTYEQYFGPGTRLTVT.

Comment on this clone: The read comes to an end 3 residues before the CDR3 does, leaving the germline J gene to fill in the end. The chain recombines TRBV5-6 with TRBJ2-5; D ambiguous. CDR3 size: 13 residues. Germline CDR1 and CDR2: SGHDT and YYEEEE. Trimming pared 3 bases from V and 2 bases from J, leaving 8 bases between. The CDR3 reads CASSSILQETQYF. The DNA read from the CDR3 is TGTGCCAGCAGCTCGATCCTACAAGAGACC.

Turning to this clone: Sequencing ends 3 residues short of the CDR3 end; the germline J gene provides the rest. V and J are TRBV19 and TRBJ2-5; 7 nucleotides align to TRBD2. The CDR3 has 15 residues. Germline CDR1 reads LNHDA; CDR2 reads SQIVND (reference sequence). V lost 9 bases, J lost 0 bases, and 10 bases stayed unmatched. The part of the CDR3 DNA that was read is TGTGCCAGCAACGGAGCGGGACCGTACCAAGAGACC. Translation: CASNGAGPYQET. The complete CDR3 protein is CASNGAGPYQETQYF. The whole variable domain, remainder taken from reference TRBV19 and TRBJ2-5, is DGGITQSPKYLFRKEGQNVTLSCEQNLNHDAMYWYRQDPGQGLRLIYYSQIVNDFQKGDIAEGYSVSREKKESFPLTVTSAQKNPTAFYLCASNGAGPYQETQYFGPGTRLLVL.

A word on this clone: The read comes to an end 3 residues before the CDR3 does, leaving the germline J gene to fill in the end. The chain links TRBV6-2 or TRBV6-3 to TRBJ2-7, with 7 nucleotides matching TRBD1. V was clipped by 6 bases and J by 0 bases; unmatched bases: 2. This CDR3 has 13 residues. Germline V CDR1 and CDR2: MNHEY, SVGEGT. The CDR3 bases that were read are TGTGCCAGCAGGAAGGGGGCCTCCTACGAG. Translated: CASRKGASYE. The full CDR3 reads CASRKGASYEQYF.

CDR3 DNA, as far as it was read: TGTGCCTGGGGATTCCAAGGGTACATTGAA. It codes for CAWGFQGYIE. The full CDR3 is CAWGFQGYIEAFF. This chain uses TRBV30 with TRBJ1-1, with unresolved D. The CDR3 extends 3 residues past the end of the read, so its final part is completed from the germline J gene. The CDR3 extends over 13 amino acids. Germline V gene sequence: CDR1 GTSNPN, CDR2 SVGIG (reference sequence). V lost 5 bases, J lost 7 bases, and 17 bases lay in between.

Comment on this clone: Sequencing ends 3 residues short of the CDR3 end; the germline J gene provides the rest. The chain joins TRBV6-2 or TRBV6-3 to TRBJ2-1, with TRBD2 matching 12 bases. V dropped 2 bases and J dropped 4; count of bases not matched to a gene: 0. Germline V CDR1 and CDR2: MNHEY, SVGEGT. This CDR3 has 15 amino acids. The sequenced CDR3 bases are TGTGCCAGCAGTTACACTAGCGGGGGGTACAATGAG. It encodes CASSYTSGGYNE. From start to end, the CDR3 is CASSYTSGGYNEQFF.

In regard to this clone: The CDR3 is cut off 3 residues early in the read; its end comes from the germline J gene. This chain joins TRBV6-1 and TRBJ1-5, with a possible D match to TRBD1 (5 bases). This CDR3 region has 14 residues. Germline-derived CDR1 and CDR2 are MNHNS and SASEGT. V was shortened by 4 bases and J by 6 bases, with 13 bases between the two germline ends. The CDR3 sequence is CASSAGSKAQPQHF. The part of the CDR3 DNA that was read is TGTGCCAGCAGTGCAGGGAGTAAGGCTCAGCCC.

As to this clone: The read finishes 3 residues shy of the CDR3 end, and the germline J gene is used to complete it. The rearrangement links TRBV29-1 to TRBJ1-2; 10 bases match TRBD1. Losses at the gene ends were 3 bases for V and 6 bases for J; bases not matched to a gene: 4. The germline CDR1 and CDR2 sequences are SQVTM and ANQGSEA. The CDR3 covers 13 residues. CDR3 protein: CSVEDRGRDGYTF. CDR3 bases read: TGCAGCGTTGAGGACAGGGGGAGGGATGGC.

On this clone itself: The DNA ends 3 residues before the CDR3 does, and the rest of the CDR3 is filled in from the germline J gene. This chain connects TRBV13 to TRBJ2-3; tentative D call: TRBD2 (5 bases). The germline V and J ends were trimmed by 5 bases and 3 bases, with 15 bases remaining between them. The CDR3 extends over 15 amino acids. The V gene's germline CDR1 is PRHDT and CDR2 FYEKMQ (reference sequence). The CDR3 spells CASSPRPRGTDTQYF. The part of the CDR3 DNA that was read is TGTGCCAGCAGCCCTAGACCACGGGGTACAGATACG.

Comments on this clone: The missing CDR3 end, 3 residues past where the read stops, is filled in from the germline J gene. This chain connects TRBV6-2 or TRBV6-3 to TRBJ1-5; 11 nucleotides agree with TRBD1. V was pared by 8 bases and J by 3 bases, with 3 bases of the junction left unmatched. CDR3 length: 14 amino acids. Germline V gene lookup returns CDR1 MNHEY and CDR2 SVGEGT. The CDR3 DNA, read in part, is TGTGCCAGCGGACAGGGGGCAAACAATCAGCCC. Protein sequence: CASGQGANNQP. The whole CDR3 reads CASGQGANNQPQHF.

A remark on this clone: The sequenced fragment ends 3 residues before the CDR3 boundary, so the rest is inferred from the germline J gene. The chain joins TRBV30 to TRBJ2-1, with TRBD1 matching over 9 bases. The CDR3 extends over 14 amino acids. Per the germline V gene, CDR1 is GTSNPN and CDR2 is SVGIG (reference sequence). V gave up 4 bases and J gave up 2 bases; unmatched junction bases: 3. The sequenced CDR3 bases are TGTGCCTGGAAAGGACAGGGGACCTACAATGAG. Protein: CAWKGQGTYNE. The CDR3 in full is CAWKGQGTYNEQFF.

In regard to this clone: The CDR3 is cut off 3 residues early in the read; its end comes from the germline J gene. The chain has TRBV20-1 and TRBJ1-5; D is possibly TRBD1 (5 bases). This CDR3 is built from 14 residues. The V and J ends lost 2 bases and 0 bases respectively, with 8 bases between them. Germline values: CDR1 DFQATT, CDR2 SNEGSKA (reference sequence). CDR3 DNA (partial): TGCAGTGCTAGAAAGGGGAATAGCAATCAGCCC. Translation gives CSARKGNSNQP. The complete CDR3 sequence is CSARKGNSNQPQHF.